These T cell receptor beta chains were read from a single sample in a study of blood T cell repertoires in COVID-19. Clones were read by immunoSEQ multiplex PCR, and TCRdb kept only the in-frame ones, dropping some. The top ten hold over 2% of the sample, which has about 270,000 clones, roughly 93% seen once. Sequencing input: PBMCs or T cells enriched from blood (not recorded which). These receptors originate from a woman in her forties with acute COVID-19. Both conserved end residues are part of each CDR3. D genes are given only for firm matches. Not all rows give a size; the values are once, few, many and, for expanded clones, a class.

j_gene,v_gene,d_gene,abundance,CDR3nt,CDR3aa
TRBJ1-2,TRBV15,.,.,TGTGCCACCAGCAGAGATCGGGCGGGGAACTATGGCTACACCTTC,CATSRDRAGNYGYTF
TRBJ1-3,TRBV5-1,TRBD1,.,TGCGCCAGCAGCGAGACAGGGACTGGAAACACCATATATTTT,CASSETGTGNTIYF
TRBJ2-3,TRBV4-1,TRBD1,.,TGCGCCAGCAGCCAAGGACAGGGCCTCGCAGATACGCAGTATTTT,CASSQGQGLADTQYF
TRBJ2-5,TRBV7-9,.,once,TGTGCCAGCAGCCATTCCGGATCAGGGGTCATTCAAGAGACCCAGTACTTC,CASSHSGSGVIQETQYF
TRBJ1-1,TRBV7-3,.,.,TGTGCCAGCAGCTCCCGGGAGGGTACTGAAGCTTTCTTT,CASSSREGTEAFF
TRBJ2-5,TRBV30,TRBD1,.,TGTGCCTGGAGTGGACAGGGACAGGAGACCCAGTACTTC,CAWSGQGQETQYF
TRBJ1-5,TRBV30,.,.,TGTGCCTGGAGTGTAGGCGGGCATAGCAATCAGCCCCAGCATTTT,CAWSVGGHSNQPQHF
TRBJ2-1,TRBV7-9,TRBD2,.,TGTGCCAGCAGCTTCCCGACCAAGAGGAGCGGGCCCTCGGGGGGTGAGCAGTTCTTC,CASSFPTKRSGPSGGEQFF
TRBJ1-1,TRBV7-9,TRBD1,.,TGTGCCAGCAGCTTACCTAGAAGACAGGGAGGCGCTGAAGCTTTCTTT,CASSLPRRQGGAEAFF
TRBJ2-1,TRBV9,.,.,TGTGCCAGCAGCGTTGCAGGTACCAATGAGCAGTTCTTC,CASSVAGTNEQFF
TRBJ2-7,TRBV28,TRBD2,once,TGTGCCACCACAGGACCACTCGGGGGGGAGCAGTACTTC,CATTGPLGGEQYF
TRBJ2-3,TRBV7-6,TRBD2,.,TGTGCCAGCAGCGAAGGGGGGACTAGACCAGATACGCAGTATTTT,CASSEGGTRPDTQYF
TRBJ2-2,TRBV7-2,.,few,TGTGCCAGCAGCCACCAGGTCGGCACCGGGGAGCTGTTTTTT,CASSHQVGTGELFF
TRBJ1-1,TRBV7-2,.,.,TGTGCCAGCGTGGGACTTTGGAACACTGAAGCTTTCTTT,CASVGLWNTEAFF
TRBJ2-1,TRBV7-9,TRBD2,.,TGTGCCAGCAGGGGGACTAACTCCTACAATGAGCAGTTCTTC,CASRGTNSYNEQFF
TRBJ2-7,TRBV7-9,.,.,TGTGCCAGCAGCTCTATTGTGGGGCTGGAGCAGTACTTC,CASSSIVGLEQYF
TRBJ2-3,TRBV7-2,.,.,TGTGCCAGCAGCTTTTTCGCAGATACGCAGTATTTT,CASSFFADTQYF
TRBJ2-5,TRBV6-6,TRBD1,once,TGTGCCAGCAGTCCTATCCCGGGACAGACTCGGCAGGGGACCCAGTACTTC,CASSPIPGQTRQGTQYF